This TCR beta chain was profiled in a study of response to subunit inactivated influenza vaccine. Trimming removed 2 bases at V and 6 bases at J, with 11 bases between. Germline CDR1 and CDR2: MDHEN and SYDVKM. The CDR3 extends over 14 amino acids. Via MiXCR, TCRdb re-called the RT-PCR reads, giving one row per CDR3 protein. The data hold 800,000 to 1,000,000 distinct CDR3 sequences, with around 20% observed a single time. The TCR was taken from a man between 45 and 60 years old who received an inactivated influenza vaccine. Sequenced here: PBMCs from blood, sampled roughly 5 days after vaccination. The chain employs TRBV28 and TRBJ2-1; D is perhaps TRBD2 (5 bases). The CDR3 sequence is CASSLGSTTNEQFF. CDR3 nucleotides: TGTGCCAGCAGTTTAGGGAGTACAACCAATGAGCAGTTCTTC.